The TCR beta chain described here comes from a study of radiotherapy plus CTLA-4 blockade in lung cancer (dated by TCRdb to the late 2010s). Some background on the complete study: Among enrolled patients, approximately 19% had an objective response and roughly 31% reached disease control. Broad study findings and their caveats: After treatment with radiotherapy and ipilimumab, TCR clones that originated in tumors expanded in peripheral blood. Early dynamic changes in blood T cell clones, together with increased serum interferon-beta after radiation, were reported as the strongest predictors of response.

Libraries were built with the immunoSEQ multiplex PCR assay. Imported from immuneACCESS, the table was reduced by TCRdb to in-frame sequences with V and J called. These copies leave out some clones; in studies compared against another copy, an unresolved V gene accounts for under half, and the cause of the remainder is not known. For this sample the table gives roughly 76,000 clones, of which roughly 69% were detected only once. The ten largest clones add up to 8% to 10% of the sample. Note on this clone: The clone's antigen remains unknown. Per-base quality was not reported, and no clone a single base away is much larger than it.

Focal radiation therapy combined with CTLA-4 blockade (ipilimumab) was tested in patients with chemo-refractory metastatic non-small-cell lung cancer. Sequencing used peripheral blood, obtained from a patient treated with radiotherapy plus ipilimumab. This clonotype was sampled from a human donor with non-small cell lung cancer whose response to radiotherapy plus ipilimumab could not be evaluated.

This receptor has the CDR3 CASSLSRATLAKADTQYF. The DNA sequence is given as TGTGCCAGCAGCTTGTCCAGGGCCACACTAGCGAAGGCAGATACGCAGTATTTT. In this chain, TRBV5-6 is recombined with TRBJ2-3; TRBD2 fits 7 bases in the junction. CDR1 is given as SGHDT and CDR2 as YYEEEE, both from the germline V gene. The CDR3 runs 18 residues from the cysteine to the phenylalanine. Left in the record is the CDR3 DNA by itself, 54 bases read in frame from the first base. V trim: 1 base; J trim: 4 bases; unmatched bases: 15. Joined to the reference TRBV5-6 and TRBJ2-3 proteins, this CDR3 gives the full variable domain: DAGVTQSPTHLIKTRGQQVTLRCSPKSGHDTVSWYQQALGQGPQFIFQYYEEEERQRGNFPDRFSGHQFPNYSSELNVNALLLGDSALYLCASSLSRATLAKADTQYFGPGTRLTVL.